Following are 2 T cell receptor beta chains from one sample sequenced in a study of cytomegalovirus exposure and HLA in healthy donors (dated by TCRdb to the late 2010s). The library was built by means of the immunoSEQ multiplex PCR assay. For the multiplex PCR, a mixture combining 60 forward primers for TCR Vbeta segments and 13 reverse primers for TCR Jbeta segments was used. In its TCRdb copy, this immuneACCESS table keeps in-frame sequences only and misses some clones. Where compared with another copy, unresolved V genes explain less than half of these, and the others have no known cause. The sample contains under 200,000 clones, around three quarters of them found a single time. Approximately 2% of the sample is in the top ten clones. Sequencing was done on a sample of PBMCs. These receptors all come from a man aged 25-45 years in good health and CMV-seronegative.

The chain joins TRBV28 to TRBJ2-1; 9 bases align to TRBD2. Trimming at V came to 11 bases and at J to 0 bases, leaving 11 bases not matched to a gene. Germline CDR1 and CDR2: MDHEN and SYDVKM. The CDR3 covers 16 residues. This CDR3 is CAASGRLADSYNEQFF. The CDR3 bases are TGTGCCGCTTCCGGGAGACTAGCGGACTCCTACAATGAGCAGTTCTTC.

This clone was recorded only once. This rearrangement joins TRBV28 to TRBJ1-5; the D gene is possibly TRBD1 (6 bases). CDR3 size: 15 residues. V lost 1 base and J 7 bases, leaving 14 bases between the germline ends. Germline V gene sequence: CDR1 MDHEN, CDR2 SYDVKM. CDR3 in DNA: TGTGCCAGCAGTTTATACGGCAGGGGTTGGCAGCCCCAGCATTTT. Its translation: CASSLYGRGWQPQHF.